Included here is one TCR beta chain sequence, with context. As yet, its antigen is unknown. V was cut by 3 bases and J by 7 bases, with 15 bases left in between. CDR3 length: 15 amino acids. Germline V CDR1 and CDR2: KGHSH, LQKENI. The data were obtained in a study of blood T cells in healthy people across ages. The authors ran a second PCR of roughly 6 to 11 cycles using a sample-barcoded 5' primer and a J-beta primer mix. TCRdb re-analysed the 5' RACE reads in MiXCR, keeping a single row per CDR3 protein. The sample lists about 560,000 distinct CDR3 sequences; about 27% were seen once. Study-level points and caveats: TCR beta diversity was tightly associated with the proportion of naive T cells.

In addition, the sample was reused for a study of T cells of mothers and their children. That investigation notes: Donors comprised three healthy Caucasian mothers plus their six children. It was related mother-child pairs that showed slightly higher overlap than unrelated pairs, without reaching significance.

The V gene is TRBV18, the J gene TRBJ2-2; perhaps TRBD2 as D (5 bases). This receptor was taken from a boy between 2 and 15 years old in good health. The sample was blood. CDR3 in amino acids: CASSPRPGFGGELFF. The CDR3 coding sequence is TGTGCCAGCTCACCGCGGCCGGGGTTCGGCGGGGAGCTGTTTTTT.